One and the same sample provided the 32 T cell receptor beta chains below, sequenced in a study of shared clonotypes between healthy human individuals. The repertoire was sequenced with immunoSEQ multiplex PCR; TCRdb's copy has only in-frame clones and lacks some. The table has under 2,500,000 clones, 90% to 96% seen once. Specimen: naive CD4+ T cells sorted from blood. As for subset: CD45RA+ positively selected. These receptors were obtained from a man aged 18 to 30 in good health.

The V and J genes are TRBV6-1 and TRBJ1-2; no clear D. The V gene's germline CDR1 is MNHNS and CDR2 SASEGT. The CDR3 is 15 amino acids. Trimming removed 7 bases at V and 5 bases at J, with 20 bases between. The CDR3 DNA sequence: TGTGCCAGCAACATGGCAGACGATCGGAGGTATGGCTACACCTTC. It encodes CASNMADDRRYGYTF.

This chain links TRBV6-6 with TRBJ1-6, with 8 nucleotides matching TRBD1. The CDR3 covers 15 residues. V was clipped by 6 bases and J by 7 bases; unmatched bases: 8. Germline loops: CDR1 MNHNY, CDR2 SVGAGI (reference sequence). This CDR3 reads CASRPVDRVNSPLHF. The CDR3 DNA reads as TGTGCCAGCAGACCCGTGGACAGGGTAAATTCACCCCTCCACTTT.

J is TRBJ2-7 and V is TRBV28, with TRBD1 matching 9 bases. Germline V gene lookup returns CDR1 MDHEN and CDR2 SYDVKM. J gave up 7 bases and V 2 bases, and 9 bases lay outside the gene matches. There are 15 residues in the CDR3. This chain's CDR3 is CASSLPGPDRGEQYF. The CDR3 DNA sequence: TGTGCCAGCAGTTTACCGGGACCGGACAGGGGAGAGCAGTACTTC.

This clone is a singleton in its sample. This sequence joins TRBV7-2 and TRBJ2-7; D gene ambiguous. V shed 1 base and J shed 2 bases, with 9 bases lying between them. The CDR3 length is 14 residues. Germline CDR1 reads SGHTA; CDR2 reads FQGNSA. CDR3 protein: CASSLVAAAYEQYF. CDR3 in DNA: TGTGCCAGCAGCTTAGTCGCAGCTGCCTACGAGCAGTACTTC. The entire variable domain, with the rest obtained from reference TRBV7-2 and TRBJ2-7, is as follows: GAGVSQSPSNKVTEKGKDVELRCDPISGHTALYWYRQSLGQGLEFLIYFQGNSAPDKSGLPSDRFSAERTGGSVSTLTIQRTQQEDSAVYLCASSLVAAAYEQYFGPGTRLTVT.

This chain links TRBV9 with TRBJ2-3; 8 positions match TRBD2. The CDR3 consists of 14 residues. Unmatched junction bases numbered 5, after V lost 4 bases and J lost 4 bases. Looked up from germline, CDR1 is SGDLS and CDR2 is YYNGEE. The CDR3 is CASSQTGGSDTQYF. Here the CDR3 DNA reads TGTGCCAGCAGCCAGACGGGGGGGTCAGATACGCAGTATTTT. The variable domain in full, completed from reference TRBV9 and TRBJ2-3, reads DSGVTQTPKHLITATGQRVTLRCSPRSGDLSVYWYQQSLDQGLQFLIQYYNGEERAKGNILERFSAQQFPDLHSELNLSSLELGDSALYFCASSQTGGSDTQYFGPGTRLTVL.

The chain carries TRBV6-5 and TRBJ1-1, with D unresolved. Germline CDR1 MNHEY, CDR2 SVGAGI. The CDR3 is 16 amino acids. Trimming pared 3 bases from V and 5 bases from J, leaving 19 bases between. The CDR3 region is CASSYFGPQEGTEAFF. The CDR3 DNA is TGTGCCAGCAGTTATTTCGGGCCCCAAGAAGGGACTGAAGCTTTCTTT.

The V gene is TRBV10-3, the J gene TRBJ2-6, with D uncertain. V was cut by 0 bases and J by 0 bases, with 3 bases left in between. CDR3 length equals 15 residues. Germline V CDR1 and CDR2: ENHRY, SYGVKD. The CDR3 region is CAISESASGANVLTF. The CDR3 bases are TGTGCCATCAGTGAGTCGGCCTCTGGGGCCAACGTCCTGACTTTC.

The V call is TRBV30, the J call TRBJ1-6; weak D call: TRBD1 (6 bases). Trimming shortened V by 1 base and J by 9 bases, and 16 bases separated the two germline ends. The CDR3 covers 15 residues. Germline CDR1 is GTSNPN and CDR2 is SVGIG (reference sequence). CDR3 in amino acids: CAWSGVGAAGSPLHF. Written as DNA, the CDR3 is TGTGCCTGGAGTGGAGTGGGGGCCGCGGGTTCACCCCTCCACTTT.

This rearrangement joins TRBV4-1 to TRBJ2-7; D gene ambiguous. This CDR3 comprises 16 residues. Germline CDR1 and CDR2: MGHRA and YSYEKL. Trimming stripped 1 base from V and 1 base from J, with 14 bases between. CDR3 nucleotide sequence: TGCGCCAGCAGCCAAGCGCTAGGTGGATTTTCCTACGAGCAGTACTTC. It specifies CASSQALGGFSYEQYF.

V usage is TRBV18 and J usage is TRBJ1-2; no definite D call. Germline V lookup: CDR1 KGHSH, CDR2 LQKENI. Trimming took 0 bases from V and 6 from J, leaving 14 bases between them. The CDR3 spans 15 residues. CDR3 nucleotide sequence: TGTGCCAGCTCACCACCGTCGAGTAAGGGAGATGGCTACACCTTC. Its protein product is CASSPPSSKGDGYTF.

This chain uses TRBV19 with TRBJ1-2; no reliable D call. The V end lost 7 bases, the J end lost 0 bases, and 24 bases lay between the germline ends. This CDR3 region has 18 residues. Per germline, CDR1 LNHDA and CDR2 SQIVND (reference sequence). The CDR3 DNA follows: TGTGCCAGTACTGTATACGCGCCCTCCCGGGGAGCTAACTATGGCTACACCTTC. It specifies CASTVYAPSRGANYGYTF.

This clone was seen once. The V and J genes are TRBV7-9 and TRBJ2-7; D gene ambiguous. Deletions cut 0 bases from V and 5 bases from J, with 14 bases between. The CDR3 is 15 residues long. Germline V CDR1 and CDR2: SEHNR, FQNEAQ (reference sequence). The CDR3 region has the DNA TGTGCCAGCAGCTTAGCGGGCTCCATTGGAGACGAGCAGTACTTC. Its translation is CASSLAGSIGDEQYF.

The V and J genes are TRBV5-6 and TRBJ2-3, with 11 bases matching TRBD1. Trimming cost V 4 bases and J 2 bases; bases outside gene matches: 15. The CDR3 runs to 19 residues. Germline V gene data show CDR1 as SGHDT and CDR2 as YYEEEE. Written as DNA, the CDR3 is TGTGCCAGCAGCCTGACTAAGTGGGGGACAGGGGGTTTCACAGATACGCAGTATTTT. This codes for CASSLTKWGTGGFTDTQYF.

V gene TRBV6-5 combines with J gene TRBJ2-5; TRBD2 aligns across 12 bases. Losses at the gene ends were 2 bases for V and 5 bases for J; bases not matched to a gene: 6. The germline V gene encodes CDR1 MNHEY and CDR2 SVGAGI. This CDR3 has 16 amino acids. CDR3 in amino acids: CASSYASGGARETQYF. In DNA form, the CDR3 reads TGTGCCAGCAGTTACGCTAGCGGGGGGGCCAGGGAGACCCAGTACTTC.

This clone was picked up one time. The CDR3 region is CASSLSLSGDELFF. The CDR3 DNA reads as TGCGCCAGCAGCTTGAGTTTAAGCGGGGACGAACTGTTTTTT. This chain joins TRBV5-1 and TRBJ1-4, with D tentatively TRBD1 (5 bases). Trimming cost V 1 base and J 12 bases, with 16 bases left between them. The V gene's germline CDR1 is SGHRS and CDR2 YFSETQ. The CDR3 is 14 residues long.

As concerns this clone: Additional DNA sequences in this sample encode the identical CDR3. CDR3 nucleotide sequence: TGTGCCAGCAGTCCCCCAAGGGGGAGCTCCTACGAGCAGTACTTC. This sequence encodes CASSPPRGSSYEQYF. J is TRBJ2-7 and V is TRBV28; D is perhaps TRBD1 (6 bases). Germline V gene sequence: CDR1 MDHEN, CDR2 SYDVKM. This CDR3 comprises 15 residues. Trimming stripped 5 bases from V and 0 bases from J, with 14 bases between.

V usage is TRBV5-4 and J usage is TRBJ1-1; D not resolved. CDR1 SGHNT and CDR2 YYREEE come from the germline V gene (reference sequence). This CDR3 comprises 15 residues. The germline V and J ends were trimmed by 6 bases and 1 base, with 16 bases remaining between them. CDR3 protein: CASNHPNSANTEAFF. CDR3 nucleotides: TGTGCCAGCAACCACCCGAACAGCGCGAACACTGAAGCTTTCTTT.

The V gene is TRBV30, the J gene TRBJ1-1, with 9 bases matching TRBD1. The germline gives CDR1 GTSNPN, CDR2 SVGIG (reference sequence). The length of the CDR3 is 12 residues. Unmatched junction bases numbered 6, after V lost 8 bases and J lost 5 bases. CDR3: CALGQGRTEAFF. The CDR3, as DNA: TGTGCCCTCGGACAGGGGAGGACTGAAGCTTTCTTT.

This clone was observed a handful of times. Distinct nucleotide sequences in the sample also encode this CDR3. The V gene is TRBV5-1, the J gene TRBJ2-1; 7 bases are a match to TRBD1. There are 14 residues in the CDR3. Germline CDR1 reads SGHRS; CDR2 reads YFSETQ. V was pared by 0 bases and J by 3 bases, with 0 bases of the junction left unmatched. The CDR3 spells CASSLGDSYNEQFF. The CDR3, as DNA: TGCGCCAGCAGCTTGGGGGACAGCTACAATGAGCAGTTCTTC.

This chain uses TRBV29-1 with TRBJ2-3, with TRBD1 matching over 7 bases. V lost 8 bases and J lost 6; bases outside the gene matches: 8. The CDR3 loop spans 12 amino acids. Germline-derived CDR1 and CDR2 are SQVTM and ANQGSEA. In DNA, the CDR3 is TGCAGCATCTACAGGGGTGAGGATACGCAGTATTTT. Translated, it gives CSIYRGEDTQYF.

This clone was found a few times. This CDR3 is also generated by other DNA sequences in the sample. J is TRBJ2-3 and V is TRBV2, with D hard to call. Trimming took off 3 bases at V and 4 bases at J, with 5 bases between the two ends. The CDR3 length is 12 residues. The germline gives CDR1 SNHLY, CDR2 FYNNEI. CDR3 residues: CASSDRADTQYF. DNA of the CDR3: TGTGCCAGCAGTGACCGGGCAGATACGCAGTATTTT.

The CDR3 is CAWNSGVDYEQYF. CDR3 in DNA: TGTGCCTGGAACTCAGGGGTCGACTACGAGCAGTACTTC. The V gene is TRBV30, the J gene TRBJ2-7; D possibly corresponds to TRBD1 (6 bases). Per the germline V gene, CDR1 is GTSNPN and CDR2 is SVGIG (reference sequence). V lost 4 bases and J 3 bases, leaving 13 bases between the germline ends. The CDR3 contains 13 residues.

V is TRBV9 and J is TRBJ2-5; possible D gene TRBD1, 7 bases. Trimming took 4 bases from V and 6 from J, leaving 19 bases between them. The V gene's germline CDR1 is SGDLS and CDR2 YYNGEE. The CDR3 consists of 15 residues. The CDR3 coding sequence is TGTGCCAGCAGCCAGGGGGGCTTACCTACGCAGACCCAGTACTTC. This encodes CASSQGGLPTQTQYF.

The chain links TRBV25-1 to TRBJ2-7; 7 bases agree with TRBD1. CDR1 and CDR2 (germline): MGHDK, SYGVNS. CDR3 length: 14 amino acids. V lost 6 bases to trimming and J lost 6 bases; unmatched junction nucleotides: 11. The CDR3 nucleotides read TGTGCCAGCAGATGGGGACAGCCGGACTCCGAGCAGTACTTC. Its translation is CASRWGQPDSEQYF.

This clone has just one count. This specimen includes other DNA sequences encoding the same CDR3. The V call is TRBV6-5, the J call TRBJ2-1, with TRBD2 matching over 11 bases. CDR1 MNHEY and CDR2 SVGAGI come from the germline V gene. After removal of 6 bases from V and 4 bases from J, the junction contained 5 bases not matched to a gene. CDR3 length: 15 amino acids. The CDR3 DNA is TGTGCCAGCAGCCCTGGGACTAGCGGTTACAATGAGCAGTTCTTC. It translates to CASSPGTSGYNEQFF.

The chain recombines TRBV5-4 with TRBJ2-5, with TRBD1 identical over 11 bases. V dropped 0 bases and J dropped 5; count of bases not matched to a gene: 9. The CDR3 has 17 amino acids. CDR1 is SGHNT and CDR2 is YYREEE in the germline V gene (reference sequence). CDR3 protein: CASSLGLRTGGSETQYF. The DNA for the CDR3 is TGTGCCAGCAGCTTGGGACTCCGGACAGGGGGCTCGGAGACCCAGTACTTC. The full variable domain, completed using reference TRBV5-4 and TRBJ2-5, is ETGVTQSPTHLIKTRGQQVTLRCSSQSGHNTVSWYQQALGQGPQFIFQYYREEENGRGNFPPRFSGLQFPNYSSELNVNALELDDSALYLCASSLGLRTGGSETQYFGPGTRLLVL.

This sequence joins TRBV5-1 and TRBJ2-7; no firm D call. Germline CDR1 reads SGHRS; CDR2 reads YFSETQ. V was cut by 0 bases and J by 5 bases, with 9 bases left in between. The CDR3 contains 13 residues. DNA of the CDR3: TGCGCCAGCAGCTTGGGAGCCTTGGACGAGCAGTACTTC. Residues: CASSLGALDEQYF.

The V call is TRBV7-9, the J call TRBJ1-6; 12 bases are a match to TRBD1. This CDR3 region has 17 residues. Germline V gene lookup returns CDR1 SEHNR and CDR2 FQNEAQ (reference sequence). J was trimmed by 9 bases and V by 0 bases; bases with no gene match: 6. The CDR3 region is CASSLAAGTGGSSPLHF. The CDR3 DNA sequence: TGTGCCAGCAGCTTAGCGGCCGGGACAGGGGGCAGTTCACCCCTCCACTTT. Full variable domain (outside the CDR3, taken from reference TRBV7-9 and TRBJ1-6): DTGVSQNPRHKITKRGQNVTFRCDPISEHNRLYWYRQTLGQGPEFLTYFQNEAQLEKSRLLSDRFSAERPKGSFSTLEIQRTEQGDSAMYLCASSLAAGTGGSSPLHFGNGTRLTVT.

This rearrangement joins TRBV10-2 to TRBJ2-3, with TRBD2 matching over 7 bases. CDR1 is WSHSY, CDR2 SAAADI, per germline. This CDR3 has 15 residues. With V trimmed by 2 bases and J by 4 bases, 6 bases remained unmatched. The CDR3 region has the DNA TGCGCCAGCAGTGAGCTTGGACTAGAATCAGATACGCAGTATTTT. Protein sequence: CASSELGLESDTQYF.

Details on this clone: Different DNA sequences within this sample yield the same CDR3. The V gene is TRBV11-2, the J gene TRBJ2-3; D ambiguous. The CDR3 extends over 11 amino acids. V was trimmed by 1 base and J by 4 bases, leaving 0 bases between them. Germline V gene lookup returns CDR1 SGHAT and CDR2 FQNNGV. CDR3 amino acids: CASSLADTQYF. The CDR3 nucleotides read TGTGCCAGCAGCTTAGCAGATACGCAGTATTTT.

The chain joins TRBV2 to TRBJ1-1; 7 bases are a match to TRBD1. With V trimmed by 10 bases and J by 0 bases, 11 bases remained unmatched. The CDR3 is 15 amino acids. The germline CDR1 and CDR2 sequences are SNHLY and FYNNEI. In nucleotides, the CDR3 is TGTGCCACAACGCCGGGACAGAAAGTGAACACTGAAGCTTTCTTT. Translating gives CATTPGQKVNTEAFF.

Note on this clone: The same CDR3 can be traced to other DNA sequences in this sample. V usage is TRBV28 and J usage is TRBJ1-1; D not certain. The CDR3 runs to 14 residues. Germline CDR1 reads MDHEN; CDR2 reads SYDVKM. The ends were cut back, 6 bases at V and 0 bases at J, with 11 bases in the middle. CDR3 protein: CASSSPTMNTEAFF. As DNA, the CDR3 is TGTGCCAGCAGCTCCCCCACTATGAACACTGAAGCTTTCTTT.